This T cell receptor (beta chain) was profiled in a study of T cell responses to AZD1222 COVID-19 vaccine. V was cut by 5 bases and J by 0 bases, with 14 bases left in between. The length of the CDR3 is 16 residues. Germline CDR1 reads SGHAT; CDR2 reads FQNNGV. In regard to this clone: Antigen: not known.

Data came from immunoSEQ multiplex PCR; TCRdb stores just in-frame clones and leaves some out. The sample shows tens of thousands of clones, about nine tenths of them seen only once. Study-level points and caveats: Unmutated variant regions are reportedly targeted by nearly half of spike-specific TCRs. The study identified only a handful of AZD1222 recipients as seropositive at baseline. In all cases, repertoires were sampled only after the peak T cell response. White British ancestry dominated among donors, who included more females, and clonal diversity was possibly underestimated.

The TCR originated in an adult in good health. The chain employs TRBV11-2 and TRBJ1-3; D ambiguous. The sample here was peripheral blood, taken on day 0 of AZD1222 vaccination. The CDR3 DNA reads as TGTGCCAGCAGCACACGGAAGAAGCTCTCTGGAAACACCATATATTTT. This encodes CASSTRKKLSGNTIYF.